Listed here are 21 T cell receptor beta chains from one sample, sequenced in a study of T cell repertoires in cytomegalovirus infection. Their specific antigens are unknown. TCRdb used MiXCR to reprocess the reads, holding one entry per CDR3 protein. The sample includes a few hundred thousand distinct CDR3 sequences, 25% to 35% seen only once; the top ten take 15% to 20%. This material consisted of cultured PBMCs, taken from culture after CMV antigen stimulation. These receptors originate from a human donor in good health (CMV status not recorded). Some clones in this sample may be carry-over from other donors' samples.

The rearrangement uses TRBV29-1 and TRBJ2-5, with D possibly being TRBD1 or TRBD2 (7 bases each). The germline CDR1 and CDR2 sequences are SQVTM and ANQGSEA. V was pared by 6 bases and J by 5 bases, with 16 bases between. The CDR3 loop spans 13 amino acids. The CDR3 loop reads CSVNYRGGETQYF. The DNA of the CDR3 is TGCAGCGTAAACTACAGGGGAGGGGAGACCCAGTACTTC.

This clonotype was detected a few times. Here the CDR3 DNA reads TGTGCCAGCAGCTTGGTTGTTGTGGTTAGCTCCTACAATGAGCAGTTCTTC. It yields the protein CASSLVVVVSSYNEQFF. V gene TRBV5-5 combines with J gene TRBJ2-1; D not resolved. Trimming shortened V by 0 bases and J by 0 bases, and 13 bases separated the two germline ends. Germline V gives CDR1 SGHKS, CDR2 YYEKEE (reference sequence). The CDR3 extends over 17 amino acids. The full variable domain, in which reference TRBV5-5 and TRBJ2-1 provide the parts outside the CDR3, is DAGVTQSPTHLIKTRGQQVTLRCSPISGHKSVSWYQQVLGQGPQFIFQYYEKEERGRGNFPDRFSARQFPNYSSELNVNALLLGDSALYLCASSLVVVVSSYNEQFFGPGTRLTVL.

This clonotype has just a few counts. This chain links TRBV27 with TRBJ2-5; D may be TRBD2 (6 bases). V was pared by 4 bases and J by 7 bases, with 10 bases between. The CDR3 totals 12 residues. Per germline, CDR1 MNHEY and CDR2 SMNVEV (reference sequence). As DNA, the CDR3 is TGTGCCAGCAGTTGGCCCGGGGGGACCCAGTACTTC. This gives the protein CASSWPGGTQYF.

This clonotype showed up many times. This chain links TRBV7-2 with TRBJ1-5; D not resolved. Trimming stripped 2 bases from V and 8 bases from J, with 16 bases between. Per germline, CDR1 SGHTA and CDR2 FQGNSA. The CDR3 runs to 15 residues. The CDR3: CASSLQALGREPQHF. The CDR3 nucleotides are TGTGCCAGCAGCTTACAGGCTTTGGGAAGAGAGCCCCAGCATTTT.

This clonotype was picked up a small number of times. This chain connects TRBV12-3 or TRBV12-4 to TRBJ2-6; maybe TRBD1 (5 bases). The CDR3 is 14 residues long. The V gene lost 7 bases and the J gene lost 2 bases, with 9 bases spanning the gap. The CDR3 DNA sequence: TGTGCCAGCACCCGACAGCCTGGGGCCAACGTCCTGACTTTC. It encodes CASTRQPGANVLTF.

DNA of the CDR3: TGTGCCAGCAGCTGGGGACTAGCGGGAGTTACCTACGAGCAGTACTTC. The encoded protein is CASSWGLAGVTYEQYF. The chain uses TRBV11-2 and TRBJ2-7, with TRBD2 matching over 14 bases. Trimming at V came to 4 bases and at J to 2 bases, leaving 4 bases not matched to a gene. The CDR3 runs to 16 residues. Per germline, CDR1 SGHAT and CDR2 FQNNGV.

The chain uses TRBV15 and TRBJ2-3; perhaps TRBD1 as D (6 bases). Looked up from germline, CDR1 is LNHNV and CDR2 is YYDKDF (reference sequence). V was cut by 6 bases and J by 7 bases, with 17 bases left in between. The CDR3 totals 14 residues. The CDR3 spells CATSNVRRGNTQYF. CDR3 bases: TGTGCCACCAGTAATGTCCGCAGGGGAAATACGCAGTATTTT.

This rearrangement joins TRBV5-6 to TRBJ1-1, with D uncertain. CDR1 SGHDT and CDR2 YYEEEE come from the germline V gene. The length of the CDR3 is 12 residues. V was shortened by 0 bases and J by 10 bases, with 10 bases between the two germline ends. The CDR3 nucleotides read TGTGCCAGCAGCTTGGAATCAGTTTCAGCTTTCTTT. This encodes CASSLESVSAFF. Full variable domain (missing parts from reference TRBV5-6 and TRBJ1-1): DAGVTQSPTHLIKTRGQQVTLRCSPKSGHDTVSWYQQALGQGPQFIFQYYEEEERQRGNFPDRFSGHQFPNYSSELNVNALLLGDSALYLCASSLESVSAFFGQGTRLTVV.

The CDR3 reads CASSPGTRGGRSYNEQFF. DNA for the CDR3: TGTGCCAGCAGCCCCGGGACAAGGGGTGGCCGGTCCTACAATGAGCAGTTCTTC. The chain carries TRBV11-3 and TRBJ2-1; maybe TRBD1 (6 bases). Germline CDR1 SGHNT, CDR2 YENEEA. The V and J ends lost 5 bases and 1 base respectively, with 21 bases between them. This CDR3 has 18 residues.

This clonotype was seen only a few times. The V call is TRBV10-3, the J call TRBJ2-5, with a weak D call TRBD1 (6 bases). This CDR3 comprises 13 residues. CDR1 and CDR2 from the germline V gene are ENHRY and SYGVKD. V lost 7 bases and J lost 1, with 10 bases in between. The CDR3 coding sequence is TGTGCCATCAAGGAACAGGGCCAAGAGACCCAGTACTTC. Protein product: CAIKEQGQETQYF.

This clonotype was seen more than once but under ten times. The chain has TRBV7-9 and TRBJ1-1, with 8 nucleotides matching TRBD1. V trimming: 1 base; J trimming: 5 bases; junction bases outside the gene matches: 9. The CDR3 is made up of 16 amino acids. CDR1 and CDR2 (germline): SEHNR, FQNEAQ (reference sequence). CDR3 sequence: CASSLGTGIDRTEAFF. CDR3 nucleotide sequence: TGTGCCAGCAGCTTAGGGACAGGGATAGACCGGACTGAAGCTTTCTTT.

The rearrangement uses TRBV18 and TRBJ2-7; D is perhaps TRBD2 (6 bases). Trimming pared 0 bases from V and 5 bases from J, leaving 11 bases between. The CDR3 covers 14 residues. Germline values: CDR1 KGHSH, CDR2 LQKENI. DNA for the CDR3: TGTGCCAGCTCACCACCGGAGGGGTTAAACGAGCAGTACTTC. Translating it yields CASSPPEGLNEQYF.

This clonotype was detected ten times or more. The V gene is TRBV7-8, the J gene TRBJ2-1; D unclear. Germline CDR1 reads SGHVS; CDR2 reads FQNEAQ. There are 12 residues in the CDR3. Deletions cut 4 bases from V and 10 bases from J, with 11 bases between. CDR3 nucleotide sequence: TGTGCCAGCAGCTACCAAGAGTGGGAGCAGTTCTTC. Translated, it gives CASSYQEWEQFF.

V gene TRBV6-1 combines with J gene TRBJ2-2; TRBD2 matches at 8 bases. The CDR3 sequence is 15 residues long. V was pared by 3 bases and J by 7 bases, with 7 bases of the junction left unmatched. Germline V lookup: CDR1 MNHNS, CDR2 SASEGT. The CDR3 is CASSDSGRSSGELFF. The DNA for the CDR3 is TGTGCCAGCAGTGACAGCGGGAGATCAAGCGGGGAGCTGTTTTTT.

The chain couples TRBV19 to TRBJ2-6; no firm D call. V gave up 3 bases and J gave up 0 bases, with 9 bases separating them. The CDR3 covers 16 residues. Per germline, CDR1 LNHDA and CDR2 SQIVND (reference sequence). The CDR3 protein is CASSIALLSGANVLTF. CDR3 DNA sequence: TGTGCCAGTAGTATCGCTCTCCTCTCTGGGGCCAACGTCCTGACTTTC.

The rearrangement uses TRBV28 and TRBJ1-2; 8 bases align to TRBD1. The CDR3 length is 14 residues. CDR1 MDHEN and CDR2 SYDVKM come from the germline V gene. The trim removed 1 base at V and 4 bases at J, leaving 2 bases unmatched. Here the CDR3 DNA reads TGTGCCAGCAGTTTATCGGACAGGGCCTATGGCTACACCTTC. This encodes CASSLSDRAYGYTF.

Ten or more counts support this clonotype. The CDR3 nucleotides are TGTGCCAGCAGCTTAGGACCGGGGCCCTCAGATACGCAGTATTTT. It is translated as CASSLGPGPSDTQYF. The chain joins TRBV7-2 to TRBJ2-3, with D perhaps assigned TRBD1 or TRBD2 (5 bases each). This CDR3 has 15 residues. V was cut by 1 base and J by 4 bases, with 12 bases left in between. Germline-derived CDR1 and CDR2 are SGHTA and FQGNSA. Looking up the rest from reference TRBV7-2 and TRBJ2-3 gives the full variable domain: GAGVSQSPSNKVTEKGKDVELRCDPISGHTALYWYRQSLGQGLEFLIYFQGNSAPDKSGLPSDRFSAERTGGSVSTLTIQRTQQEDSAVYLCASSLGPGPSDTQYFGPGTRLTVL.

This clonotype was counted between two and nine times. The chain couples TRBV27 to TRBJ2-3; D possibly corresponds to TRBD1 (6 bases). Deletions cut 5 bases from V and 6 bases from J, with 18 bases between. CDR3 length equals 15 residues. Germline loops: CDR1 MNHEY, CDR2 SMNVEV (reference sequence). The CDR3 bases are TGTGCCAGCAGTACTGGACAGCTCCTCGGGGATACGCAGTATTTT. Translated, it gives CASSTGQLLGDTQYF.

J is TRBJ2-5 and V is TRBV10-3, with 8 positions matching TRBD2. Germline values: CDR1 ENHRY, CDR2 SYGVKD. The CDR3 loop spans 13 amino acids. The J segment lost 5 bases and the V segment lost 3 bases, leaving 2 bases of the junction unmatched. CDR3 loop: CAISDGGGETQYF. The CDR3 nucleotides read TGTGCCATCAGTGACGGCGGGGGGGAGACCCAGTACTTC.

This clonotype showed up just a few times. This chain joins TRBV7-9 and TRBJ2-2, with 7 bases identical to TRBD2. Germline-derived CDR1 and CDR2 are SEHNR and FQNEAQ (reference sequence). This CDR3 is built from 15 residues. Germline trimming cut 5 bases from V and 4 bases from J; bases unmatched to any gene: 7. The CDR3 coding sequence is TGTGCCAGCAGCACACGACTAGCAGGCACCGGGGAGCTGTTTTTT. Residues: CASSTRLAGTGELFF.

This sequence joins TRBV12-3 or TRBV12-4 and TRBJ1-1; 8 bases fit TRBD1. The trim removed 4 bases at V and 2 bases at J, leaving 6 bases unmatched. This CDR3 region has 15 residues. The CDR3 nucleotides read TGTGCCAGCAGTTGGGGGACAGGCCAAAACACTGAAGCTTTCTTT. It encodes CASSWGTGQNTEAFF.